This note documents a single T cell receptor (beta chain) sequence. This sample is drawn from a study of T-cell reconstitution after alpha-beta-depleted transplantation in children. The library targeted TCRbeta and was prepared with unique molecular identifiers. TCRdb re-called the PCR reads with MiXCR, one entry per CDR3 protein. The sample carries around 600,000 distinct CDR3 sequences, roughly a tenth recorded once. Germline V CDR1 and CDR2: DFQATT, SNEGSKA (reference sequence). This CDR3 comprises 17 residues. Trimming at V came to 3 bases and at J to 2 bases, leaving 8 bases not matched to a gene.

Sample: PBMCs from the stem cell graft donor, taken from the stem cell graft. The chain is built from TRBV20-1 and TRBJ2-3; 13 nucleotides agree with TRBD2. The receptor comes from a human donor who donated a stem cell graft to a child with acute myeloid leukemia. The DNA of the CDR3 is TGCAGTGCTAGGGGACTCGGACTAGCGGGAGCCACAGATACGCAGTATTTT. Translated: CSARGLGLAGATDTQYF.